This is a list of T cell receptor beta chains from one sample in a study of patients and donors after allogeneic stem cell transplantation. MiXCR was run by TCRdb on the RT-PCR reads, yielding one entry per CDR3 protein. Altogether 15,000 to 20,000 distinct CDR3 sequences are present, around 5% being singletons, with the ten largest covering approximately 42%. The sequencing input was blood, either unsorted or a sorted T cell fraction (not recorded which). These receptor sequences come from a human donor who was either an allogeneic HSCT recipient or a stem cell or donor lymphocyte infusion donor (not recorded which). It is not recorded whose cells these are; they may come from a transplant donor. Both conserved end residues are part of each CDR3. The D gene is left open where the match is weak. Where a row states a size, it is once, few, many or the class of an expanded clone; other rows omit it.

CDR3 protein	CDR3 DNA	V gene	D gene	J gene	clone size
CASSPVDQNTEAFF	TGCGCCAGCAGCCCCGTTGACCAGAACACTGAAGCTTTCTTT	TRBV5-1	.	TRBJ1-1	many
CASSEGGARTGELFF	TGTGCCAGCAGTGAAGGAGGGGCTCGGACCGGGGAGCTGTTTTTT	TRBV6-1	.	TRBJ2-2	many
CASSLWYGTSGRRVEQFF	TGTGCCAGCAGTTTATGGTATGGGACTAGCGGGAGAAGGGTTGAGCAGTTCTTC	TRBV28	TRBD2	TRBJ2-1	many
CASSPGLPERKQYF	TGTGCCAGCAGCCCGGGACTTCCGGAGCGTAAGCAGTACTTC	TRBV7-9	.	TRBJ2-7	many
CASSHNFPASYNEQFF	TGTGCCAGCAGCCATAACTTTCCCGCCTCCTACAATGAGCAGTTCTTC	TRBV4-2	.	TRBJ2-1	medium-sized
CASSLGGRMNTEAFF	TGTGCCAGCAGCTTGGGGGGACGGATGAACACTGAAGCTTTCTTT	TRBV5-4	.	TRBJ1-1	many
CATSRDQGLWEALYF	TGTGCCACCAGCAGAGATCAAGGCCTCTGGGAAGCCTTGTACTTC	TRBV15	.	TRBJ2-7	few
CASSSRSGGSYNEQFF	TGTGCCAGCAGCTCCCGTAGCGGGGGCTCCTACAATGAGCAGTTCTTC	TRBV11-2	TRBD2	TRBJ2-1	many
CASSPLAAVNTEAFF	TGTGCCAGCAGCCCCTTGGCCGCCGTGAACACTGAAGCTTTCTTT	TRBV7-9	.	TRBJ1-1	many
CSARDPGGQGHEKLFF	TGCAGTGCTAGAGATCCTGGGGGACAGGGACATGAAAAACTGTTTTTT	TRBV20-1	TRBD1	TRBJ1-4	many
CASSIRSGSSYNEQFF	TGTGCCAGTAGTATACGGTCAGGGAGTTCCTACAATGAGCAGTTCTTC	TRBV19	.	TRBJ2-1	many
CATKNTEAFF	TGTGCCACCAAGAACACTGAAGCTTTCTTT	TRBV24-1	.	TRBJ1-1	few
CASSWTGIRDTEAFF	TGTGCCAGCAGCTGGACCGGGATACGGGACACTGAAGCTTTCTTT	TRBV5-6	.	TRBJ1-1	many
CASSVGQGYNEQFF	TGTGCCAGCAGCGTGGGACAGGGCTACAATGAGCAGTTCTTC	TRBV5-8	TRBD1	TRBJ2-1	medium-sized
CASSGAGSGGILREQYF	TGTGCCAGCAGTGGGGCTGGGAGCGGGGGGATCCTACGGGAGCAGTACTTC	TRBV6-1	TRBD2	TRBJ2-7	medium-sized
CASSLAVTRGDEQFF	TGTGCCAGCAGCTTAGCCGTAACTAGAGGGGATGAGCAGTTCTTC	TRBV7-9	.	TRBJ2-1	few
CASFVCSYEQYF	TGTGCCAGCTTCGTTTGTTCCTACGAGCAGTACTTC	TRBV7-3	.	TRBJ2-7	few
CASSTGTQKNTIYF	TGTGCCAGCAGCACCGGGACCCAGAAAAACACCATATATTTT	TRBV5-4	.	TRBJ1-3	many
CASSVTGPKYNEQFF	TGTGCCAGTAGTGTAACAGGTCCGAAATACAATGAGCAGTTCTTC	TRBV19	.	TRBJ2-1	many
CATSDPDSSYGYTF	TGTGCCACCAGTGACCCAGACAGCAGCTATGGCTACACCTTC	TRBV24-1	.	TRBJ1-2	many
CASSPSLFQPQHF	TGTGCCAGCAGTCCCTCCCTATTTCAGCCCCAGCATTTT	TRBV28	.	TRBJ1-5	large
CASSLMSGPGELFF	TGTGCCAGCAGCTTAATGTCCGGGCCCGGGGAGCTGTTTTTT	TRBV7-3	.	TRBJ2-2	many
CASSGNLAGGPGEQFF	TGTGCCAGCAGCGGAAATCTAGCGGGGGGGCCCGGGGAGCAGTTCTTC	TRBV5-4	TRBD2	TRBJ2-1	many
CASSSHRGRLDNEQFF	TGTGCCAGCAGCTCTCACAGGGGGCGTTTGGACAATGAGCAGTTCTTC	TRBV28	TRBD1	TRBJ2-1	many
CATSRDQYAAKNIQYF	TGTGCCACCAGCAGAGACCAATATGCCGCCAAAAACATTCAGTACTTC	TRBV15	.	TRBJ2-4	few
CASRGQGMGEQYF	TGTGCCAGCAGGGGACAGGGGATGGGCGAGCAGTACTTC	TRBV6-6	TRBD1	TRBJ2-7	many
CASSLAGGPYEQFF	TGTGCCAGCAGTTTAGCGGGAGGGCCTTATGAGCAGTTCTTC	TRBV28	TRBD2	TRBJ2-1	many
CASSLEYYEQYF	TGTGCCAGCAGCCTTGAATACTACGAGCAGTACTTC	TRBV28	.	TRBJ2-7	.
CASSFRVRSITF	TGTGCCAGCAGCTTCAGGGTACGGTCAATCACCTTC	TRBV11-3	.	TRBJ1-2	many
CASSATGRVNQPQHF	TGTGCCAGCAGTGCCACAGGGCGGGTTAATCAGCCCCAGCATTTT	TRBV7-9	.	TRBJ1-5	many
CASSESPYDLYEQYF	TGCGCCAGCAGTGAGTCTCCGTACGATCTCTACGAGCAGTACTTC	TRBV10-1	.	TRBJ2-7	many
CASSVHGRGGSGYTF	TGTGCCAGCAGCGTACACGGACGAGGGGGGAGTGGCTACACCTTC	TRBV9	.	TRBJ1-2	many
CASKLRDRSRNTEAFF	TGCGCCAGCAAGCTTCGGGACAGAAGTCGGAACACTGAAGCTTTCTTT	TRBV5-1	TRBD1	TRBJ1-1	many
CASSLGQSYGYTF	TGTGCCAGCAGCTTAGGACAGTCTTATGGCTACACCTTC	TRBV11-2	.	TRBJ1-2	few
CATSRDAASPVTDTQYF	TGTGCCACCAGCAGAGATGCCGCCAGCCCCGTCACAGATACGCAGTATTTT	TRBV15	.	TRBJ2-3	.
CATDGELYGYTF	TGTGCCACCGACGGAGAGCTCTATGGCTACACCTTC	TRBV2	.	TRBJ1-2	.
CASSPRDSLSEQYF	TGTGCCAGCAGCCCCCGGGACAGCCTCTCCGAGCAGTACTTC	TRBV11-3	TRBD1	TRBJ2-7	many
CSATDRVTKNIQYF	TGCAGTGCCACCGACAGGGTAACCAAAAACATTCAGTACTTC	TRBV20-1	TRBD1	TRBJ2-4	many
CSAPQGFEVGYTF	TGCAGTGCACCCCAGGGTTTTGAAGTTGGCTACACCTTC	TRBV20-1	.	TRBJ1-2	many
CASSLGVAATKNIQYF	TGTGCCAGCAGTTTAGGGGTAGCGGCCACCAAAAACATTCAGTACTTC	TRBV27	.	TRBJ2-4	few
CASTPGGAGDYGYTF	TGTGCCAGCACTCCAGGGGGCGCCGGTGACTATGGCTACACCTTC	TRBV9	TRBD1	TRBJ1-2	many
CASSVLAGGRGTDTQYF	TGTGCCAGCAGCGTACTAGCGGGAGGGCGGGGTACAGATACGCAGTATTTT	TRBV9	TRBD2	TRBJ2-3	.
CATFSMRGGAGANVLTF	TGTGCCACCTTCTCGATGAGGGGGGGCGCTGGGGCCAACGTCCTGACTTTC	TRBV19	.	TRBJ2-6	.
CASSLNVETQYF	TGTGCCAGCAGCTTAAATGTCGAGACCCAGTACTTC	TRBV7-9	.	TRBJ2-5	few
CASSPGQMNTEAFF	TGTGCCAGCAGTCCGGGACAGATGAACACTGAAGCTTTCTTT	TRBV12-3/TRBV12-4	TRBD1	TRBJ1-1	many
CASSLDNSNEQFF	TGTGCCAGCAGCTTAGATAACTCCAATGAGCAGTTCTTC	TRBV7-3	.	TRBJ2-1	many
CASSQEGLNEQYF	TGTGCCAGCAGCCAAGAGGGTCTCAACGAGCAGTACTTC	TRBV2	.	TRBJ2-7	many
CAWSVLQGNGYTF	TGTGCCTGGAGTGTACTCCAGGGGAATGGCTACACCTTC	TRBV30	.	TRBJ1-2	many
CASSLSGETSRYEQYF	TGTGCCAGCAGCCTTAGTGGCGAGACTAGCCGTTACGAGCAGTACTTC	TRBV7-9	TRBD2	TRBJ2-7	few
CASSLVLTSNQPQHF	TGTGCCAGCAGCTTAGTATTAACTAGCAATCAGCCCCAGCATTTT	TRBV7-2	.	TRBJ1-5	many
CASSLGDSADTQYF	TGTGCCAGCAGTCTGGGGGACAGTGCGGATACGCAGTATTTT	TRBV27	TRBD1	TRBJ2-3	many
CSARGNHAGTEAFF	TGCAGTGCTAGAGGAAACCACGCAGGGACTGAAGCTTTCTTT	TRBV20-1	.	TRBJ1-1	many
CARELAGWTDTQYF	TGTGCCAGGGAATTAGCGGGGTGGACAGATACGCAGTATTTT	TRBV2	TRBD2	TRBJ2-3	many
CASSPGGGRRRPQHF	TGTGCCAGCAGCCCGGGGGGGGGACGTCGAAGGCCCCAGCATTTT	TRBV28	.	TRBJ1-5	many